Described below is a single T cell receptor beta chain sequence and its context. There is no known antigen for this receptor. Compared with germline, one end of the junction differs, possibly owing to a read error. Graves' hyperthyroidism was defined as stable when no progression to ophthalmopathy occurred over 18 months of follow-up. The hyperthyroidism patients were between 18 and 65 years old and newly diagnosed, with a disease duration of less than 2 months. Exclusion was applied to patients with uncontrolled infections, other autoimmune diseases, pregnancy or lactation. Diagnoses relied on clinical symptoms, serum thyroxine and TRAb, thyroid ultrasound and orbital computed tomography. Total RNA was extracted with Trizol reagent, and quality was checked on an Agilent 2100 Bioanalyzer. This entry belongs to a study of T cells in Graves' hyperthyroidism and ophthalmopathy (dated by TCRdb to the late 2010s). The study in broad terms: TCR V-J signatures able to tell the groups apart were searched for in a discovery cohort of more than 90 patients, of whom over 40 had Graves' ophthalmopathy and around 56 had stable Graves' hyperthyroidism. Whether ophthalmopathy could be predicted prospectively was tested in an independent validation cohort made up of 18 to 20 hyperthyroidism patients plus 17 patients who later progressed to ophthalmopathy. For training and testing, the 110 or so patients in the discovery cohort were randomly divided in a 7:3 ratio. Thyroid tissue and blood T-cell repertoires from roughly 6 Graves' hyperthyroidism patients were also compared in the study. After sampling, hyperthyroidism patients received methimazole starting at 30 mg daily, and ophthalmopathy patients received high-dose intravenous methylprednisolone. The paper describes TCR Vbeta CDR3 sequencing of fewer than 150 peripheral blood samples, made up of approximately 40 ophthalmopathy patients, around 78 hyperthyroidism patients and 17 progressor patients.

Measured from the cysteine to the phenylalanine, the CDR3 is 15 residues long. The retained sequence is limited to the CDR3, 45 bases, with the frame set at the first base. Via the germline V gene, CDR1 is KGHDR and CDR2 SFDVKD. Findings and caveats that apply to the study as a whole: Ophthalmopathy was separated from stable hyperthyroidism by a 13 V-J signature model, with about 86% sensitivity and 81% to 83% specificity obtained in cross-validation and 80%/75% obtained in testing. Sample size was not statistically predetermined, and blinding of investigators to group allocation was not performed. Most expanded thyroid clonotypes (frequency above 0.001) were also detected in blood, a finding suggesting that blood repertoires may reflect thyroid immune responses. During validation, the model predicted progression to ophthalmopathy a median of about 6.3 months ahead of onset, with around 71% sensitivity and 72.22% specificity.

The TCR beta CDR3 regions were amplified from the RNA transcripts. The TCR CDR3 was subjected to a first round of RT-PCR using the HTBI primer set and the Qiagen OneStep RT-PCR kit. Libraries were constructed in a second round of multiplex PCR, after which size selection and purification were performed. Sequencing of the libraries was done on an Illumina HiSeq2000 using paired-end 100 bp reads. Under the source paper's analysis protocol: SOAPnuke was used to process the raw data, removing reads that contained adapters or uncalled bases, had a mean Phred below 15, or lacked an exact match to the constant primer or identifier. COPE v1.2.5 was used to merge the high-quality paired reads, and each unique nucleotide sequence was defined as a clonotype. MiTCR v1.1 was used to align the clonotypes against IMGT TRBV, TRBD and TRBJ reference segments. Analysis was restricted to V-J combinations with a frequency above 0.0001, which covered about 99% of repertoires. A TCS score was defined as the ratio between F50 (clonal expansion) and ExV (chaos), using BLOSUM62-based TCRdist between CDR3 peptides within each V-J. Welch's t-statistics and random forest reduced roughly 540 V-J features to roughly 13, which were used in a naive Bayes classifier (R e1071). The public reads were quality trimmed at Q25 with fastp and then assembled into clones with MiXCR by TCRdb, keeping productive beta chains. Every entry covers one CDR3 protein and lists the most common genes and DNA from its rows. The V and J calls reflect TCRdb's pipeline rather than the authors' work. The sample records hundreds of thousands of distinct CDR3 sequences, approximately 44% of which are singletons. The ten largest clones capture just under 8.5% of the sample.

The chain is encoded by TRBV24-1 joined to TRBJ2-2, with TRBD1 tentatively as D gene (6 bases match). The sample was peripheral blood or thyroid tissue (not recorded which). This clonotype was obtained from a young woman with Graves' hyperthyroidism. Donor details come from another sample of the same person, matched by shared clones. The DNA sequence follows: TGTGCCACCAGTGCCCCCGGACAGAACACCGGGGATCTGTTTTTT. Its translation is CATSAPGQNTGDLFF.